This TCR beta chain was identified during a study of T-cell reconstitution after alpha-beta-depleted transplantation in children. Study findings and constraints: Hyperexpanded clones declined; after one year, newly produced T cells mostly supplied diversity. Roughly two months post-transplant, alpha-beta T cells reportedly originated from several hundred graft clones that had expanded. Surviving recipient T cells and intrathymic progenitors accounted for some patients' high TCRbeta diversity at day 60.

The CDR3 consists of 16 residues. The V gene lost 0 bases and the J gene lost 7 bases, with 17 bases spanning the gap. The germline CDR1 and CDR2 sequences are LNHNV and YYDKDF (reference sequence). As concerns this clonotype: Its antigen is unidentified.

The authors prepared the TCRbeta library with unique molecular identifiers. TCRdb itself ran the PCR reads through MiXCR, one entry per CDR3 protein. Of about 260,000 distinct CDR3 sequences in the sample, approximately 8% were seen once. The TCR comes from a male patient younger than 18 who had a stem cell transplant for acute lymphoblastic leukemia, so the T cells may come from the graft donor. The starting material was PBMCs, mostly from graft donor cells, obtained 180 days after TCRalphabeta/CD19-depleted stem cell transplant. The V call is TRBV15, the J call TRBJ2-3, with a weak D call TRBD2 (5 bases). The DNA for the CDR3 is TGTGCCACCAGCAGAGATCGAGGGCCGGCCTGGAATACGCAGTATTTT. Translating gives CATSRDRGPAWNTQYF.